The 32 T cell receptor beta chains below all came from one sample that was sequenced in a study of shared clonotypes between healthy human individuals. Here immunoSEQ multiplex PCR was the method, and the copy in TCRdb shows in-frame clones only, minus some. This sample has 2,500,000 or so clones, with about 92% found just once. Sequencing was performed on naive CD4+ T cells sorted from blood. Specified subset: CD45RA+ positively selected. All receptors derive from a man in his late teens or twenties in good health.

This chain links TRBV30 with TRBJ2-7; no clear D. CDR1 and CDR2 (germline): GTSNPN, SVGIG (reference sequence). CDR3 size: 11 residues. V was clipped by 2 bases and J by 6 bases, with 8 bases between them. The CDR3 loop is CAWSRAVEQYF. For the CDR3, the DNA is TGTGCCTGGAGTCGGGCGGTCGAGCAGTACTTC.

J is TRBJ2-7 and V is TRBV9; possible D gene TRBD2, 6 bases. Trimming took 8 bases from V and 2 from J, leaving 14 bases between them. Germline assignment: CDR1 SGDLS and CDR2 YYNGEE. The CDR3 is made up of 13 amino acids. The CDR3 nucleotides are TGTGCCAGTCGAGGGGAGGAACCCTACGAGCAGTACTTC. Its protein product is CASRGEEPYEQYF.

CDR3 DNA: TGCGCCAGCAGCCAGGACGGTACAGGGAGGGATACGCAGTATTTT. Translation gives CASSQDGTGRDTQYF. The chain joins TRBV4-3 to TRBJ2-3; either TRBD1 or TRBD2 may supply D (6 bases each). In germline, CDR1 is LGHNA, CDR2 YSLEER. The V end was cut by 3 bases, the J end by 6 bases, with 16 bases between. There are 15 residues in the CDR3.

This clone was seen only a few times. The gene calls are TRBV10-3 and TRBJ1-6; tentatively, D is TRBD1 (5 bases). The CDR3 runs 15 residues. The germline gives CDR1 ENHRY, CDR2 SYGVKD. The ends were cut back, 4 bases at V and 6 bases at J, with 13 bases in the middle. In DNA, the CDR3 is TGTGCCATCAGTGTTGCCGGGACCGCTAATTCACCCCTCCACTTT. This gives the protein CAISVAGTANSPLHF.

This chain joins TRBV2 and TRBJ2-2; 11 bases agree with TRBD2. Trimming cost V 5 bases and J 5 bases; bases outside gene matches: 1. The germline V gene has CDR1 SNHLY and CDR2 FYNNEI. CDR3 length: 14 residues. CDR3 nucleotides: TGTGCCAGCAGTTTAGCGGGAGGGACCGGGGAGCTGTTTTTT. Its protein is CASSLAGGTGELFF.

Only a few counts were recorded for this clone. At one boundary the junction diverges from the germline segment, which might be a read error. The chain uses TRBV7-7 and TRBJ1-1; D may be TRBD1 (5 bases). CDR1 is SSHAT, CDR2 FNYEAQ, per germline (reference sequence). This CDR3 spans 13 amino acids. The CDR3 nucleotides are TGTGCTAGCAGTACAGACAGAAACACTGAAGCTTTCTTT. Amino acid sequence: CASSTDRNTEAFF. Full variable domain (remainder filled in from reference TRBV7-7 and TRBJ1-1): GAGVSQSPRYKVTKRGQDVTLRCDPISSHATLYWYQQALGQGPEFLTYFNYEAQPDKSGLPSDRFSAERPEGSISTLTIQRTEQRDSAMYRCASSTDRNTEAFFGQGTRLTVV.

This chain links TRBV10-3 with TRBJ1-2; the match to TRBD1 covers 7 bases. This CDR3 has 15 amino acids. CDR1 is ENHRY and CDR2 is SYGVKD in the germline V gene. V dropped 1 base and J dropped 8; count of bases not matched to a gene: 10. CDR3 in DNA: TGTGCCATCAGTGAGTTTCCAACCGGGACAGACGGCTACACCTTC. It is translated as CAISEFPTGTDGYTF.

The V call is TRBV7-2, the J call TRBJ1-1, with D possibly matching TRBD1 (5 bases). Germline lookup yields CDR1 SGHTA and CDR2 FQGNSA. The CDR3 runs to 12 residues. V lost 5 bases to trimming and J lost 8 bases, with 12 bases between them. The chain's CDR3 is CASSPGLGEAFF. CDR3 coding DNA: TGTGCCAGCAGCCCGGGGCTTGGGGAAGCTTTCTTT.

Notes on this clone: A much larger clone differs from this one at a single base, so this may be a read error. Different DNA sequences within this sample yield the same CDR3. V usage is TRBV7-2 and J usage is TRBJ1-2; D is possibly TRBD1 (5 bases). Germline CDR1 and CDR2: SGHTA and FQGNSA. The CDR3 totals 13 residues. Trimming took off 5 bases at V and 1 base at J, with 8 bases between the two ends. This CDR3 is CASSPDSNYGYTF. The CDR3 DNA follows: TGTGCCAGCAGCCCAGACAGTAACTATGGCTACACCTTC.

The J gene is TRBJ1-2, the V gene TRBV7-2; 7 nucleotides line up with TRBD1. J gave up 7 bases and V 2 bases, and 10 bases lay outside the gene matches. Germline V gene lookup returns CDR1 SGHTA and CDR2 FQGNSA. The CDR3 sequence is 15 residues long. The CDR3 is CASSLQQGVMGGYTF. Here the CDR3 DNA reads TGTGCCAGCAGCTTACAGCAGGGGGTAATGGGTGGCTACACCTTC.

This clone came up once. The genes are TRBV18 and TRBJ2-1, with 9 bases aligning to TRBD1. With V trimmed by 1 base and J by 6 bases, 1 base remained unmatched. Germline CDR1 reads KGHSH; CDR2 reads LQKENI. There are 14 residues in the CDR3. The CDR3 nucleotides are TGTGCCAGCTCACCACGGGGACAGGGCAATGAGCAGTTCTTC. Its translation is CASSPRGQGNEQFF.

The rearrangement links TRBV7-2 to TRBJ2-4; 11 positions match TRBD2. The CDR3 has 14 amino acids. Losses at the gene ends were 5 bases for V and 6 bases for J; bases not matched to a gene: 3. The germline V gene encodes CDR1 SGHTA and CDR2 FQGNSA. DNA of the CDR3: TGTGCCAGCAGCGCAGGGACTAGCGGAAACATTCAGTACTTC. Translated, it gives CASSAGTSGNIQYF.

This clone has just one count. V and J are TRBV10-3 and TRBJ2-3; D possibly uses TRBD1 or TRBD2 (6 bases each). Germline V lookup: CDR1 ENHRY, CDR2 SYGVKD. The length of the CDR3 is 15 residues. V was trimmed by 4 bases and J by 6 bases, leaving 17 bases between them. The CDR3 bases are TGTGCCATCAGTGGCGGGGCAGGGGAATCGGATACGCAGTATTTT. This codes for CAISGGAGESDTQYF.

The chain has TRBV6-1 and TRBJ2-5; D may be TRBD1 (6 bases). The CDR3 has 15 amino acids. Germline V gene lookup returns CDR1 MNHNS and CDR2 SASEGT. The ends were cut back, 6 bases at V and 5 bases at J, with 19 bases in the middle. The CDR3 bases are TGTGCCAGCAGGACCCCCTCCGGGACACGGGAGACCCAGTACTTC. It encodes CASRTPSGTRETQYF.

This clone was seen more than once but under ten times. This chain joins TRBV10-2 and TRBJ1-5, with D unresolved. The CDR3 has 13 residues. The germline V gene encodes CDR1 WSHSY and CDR2 SAAADI. With 4 bases removed from V and 4 bases from J, the gap between germline ends came to 8 bases. CDR3 in DNA: TGCGCCAGCAGTGGGTCTATAAATCAGCCCCAGCATTTT. This codes for CASSGSINQPQHF.

This rearrangement joins TRBV5-1 to TRBJ2-5, with 14 bases aligning to TRBD2. The CDR3 length is 16 residues. Germline V gives CDR1 SGHRS, CDR2 YFSETQ. With 1 base clipped from V and 5 bases from J, the junction kept 4 bases outside the gene matches. Written as DNA, the CDR3 is TGCGCCAGCAGCTTGTTTGGGACTAGCGGGGGTGAGACCCAGTACTTC. Its translation is CASSLFGTSGGETQYF.

V and J are TRBV6-4 and TRBJ2-2, with 11 bases fitting TRBD1. V lost 6 bases to trimming and J lost 3 bases; unmatched junction nucleotides: 3. This CDR3 comprises 15 residues. CDR1 and CDR2 from the germline V gene are MRHNA and SNTAGT. Here the CDR3 DNA reads TGTGCCAGCAGAGGACAGGGGGCTGACACCGGGGAGCTGTTTTTT. This sequence encodes CASRGQGADTGELFF.

This chain connects TRBV27 to TRBJ2-1; the match to TRBD2 covers 7 bases. The V and J ends lost 6 bases and 2 bases, in that order; junction bases with no gene match: 22. CDR3 length: 20 amino acids. Germline loops: CDR1 MNHEY, CDR2 SMNVEV (reference sequence). In DNA form, the CDR3 reads TGTGCCAGCAGGCGGTCCCGGGACTATCTGACTCATTTTCCCTACAATGAGCAGTTCTTC. Its translation is CASRRSRDYLTHFPYNEQFF.

The V and J genes are TRBV4-3 and TRBJ2-7, with D perhaps TRBD1 (6 bases). The CDR3 contains 15 residues. Looked up from germline, CDR1 is LGHNA and CDR2 is YSLEER. V lost 4 bases, J lost 2 bases, and 15 bases lay in between. As DNA, the CDR3 is TGCGCCAGCAGCCGAGAACAGGGTCTAGCCTACGAGCAGTACTTC. Its protein product is CASSREQGLAYEQYF.

This rearrangement joins TRBV28 to TRBJ1-2; tentatively, D is TRBD1 (5 bases). Germline V lookup: CDR1 MDHEN, CDR2 SYDVKM. The CDR3 consists of 16 residues. V gave up 2 bases and J gave up 4 bases, with 17 bases separating them. This CDR3 is CASSLDIPGGGYGYTF. The CDR3 nucleotides read TGTGCCAGCAGTTTAGACATCCCCGGGGGTGGCTATGGCTACACCTTC.

Of note for this clone: Its ends do not fully match the called genes, so a read error is possible. This chain connects TRBV7-7 to TRBJ2-5; 16 positions match TRBD2. The germline gives CDR1 SSHAT, CDR2 FNYEAQ (reference sequence). The CDR3 runs to 18 residues. CDR3 protein: CASSPTGLAGGPGETQYF. The CDR3 region has the DNA TGTGCTAGCAGCCCTACGGGACTAGCGGGAGGGCCTGGAGAGACCCAGTACTTC.

This clone appeared a single time. The chain couples TRBV5-1 to TRBJ2-7; the D call may be TRBD1 or TRBD2 (5 bases each). CDR1 and CDR2 from the germline V gene are SGHRS and YFSETQ. The CDR3 totals 13 residues. Deletions cut 2 bases from V and 7 bases from J, with 13 bases between. CDR3 DNA sequence: TGCGCCAGCAGCTTCCCGGGGACGGAAGAGCAGTACTTC. This codes for CASSFPGTEEQYF.

V is TRBV13 and J is TRBJ2-7; no definite D call. Germline V gene data show CDR1 as PRHDT and CDR2 as FYEKMQ (reference sequence). V lost 1 base and J 2 bases, leaving 12 bases between the germline ends. The length of the CDR3 is 15 residues. This chain's CDR3 is CASSLAGRQAYEQYF. In DNA, the CDR3 is TGTGCCAGCAGCTTAGCGGGCAGGCAGGCCTACGAGCAGTACTTC.

The chain has TRBV18 and TRBJ1-5; 8 bases map to TRBD1. The CDR3 loop spans 17 amino acids. From germline, CDR1 is KGHSH and CDR2 LQKENI. Trimming took 3 bases from V and 4 from J; bases not matched to a gene: 11. The DNA for the CDR3 is TGTGCCAGCTCACCGAACAGGGGGTCCCTTCGAAATCAGCCCCAGCATTTT. This codes for CASSPNRGSLRNQPQHF.

The chain uses TRBV4-3 and TRBJ2-5; 7 bases are shared with TRBD1. The CDR3 extends over 15 amino acids. Germline V gene data show CDR1 as LGHNA and CDR2 as YSLEER. Trimming took 0 bases from V and 5 from J; bases not matched to a gene: 6. The CDR3 loop reads CASSQDTGDSETQYF. The CDR3 DNA reads as TGCGCCAGCAGCCAAGACACAGGGGATTCGGAGACCCAGTACTTC.

The chain couples TRBV27 to TRBJ2-7, with 10 nucleotides matching TRBD1. Looked up from germline, CDR1 is MNHEY and CDR2 is SMNVEV (reference sequence). After removal of 2 bases from V and 1 base from J, the junction contained 26 bases not matched to a gene. The CDR3 has 23 amino acids. The CDR3 DNA sequence: TGTGCCAGCAGTTTAAGATGGTGGGGCTTCGAGACAGGGGGCCGCCTCCCGTCCTACGAGCAGTACTTC. Translating gives CASSLRWWGFETGGRLPSYEQYF.

The V call is TRBV7-9, the J call TRBJ2-1, with a weak D call TRBD1 (5 bases). CDR3 length: 17 amino acids. Deletions cut 5 bases from V and 0 bases from J, with 17 bases between. The germline V gene encodes CDR1 SEHNR and CDR2 FQNEAQ (reference sequence). The chain's CDR3 is CASSADSLPDSYNEQFF. DNA of the CDR3: TGTGCCAGCAGCGCCGACAGCCTTCCAGACTCCTACAATGAGCAGTTCTTC.

The sample holds a few counts of this clone. The chain couples TRBV4-1 to TRBJ2-7; 9 bases agree with TRBD1. The CDR3 loop spans 15 amino acids. Germline trimming cut 3 bases from V and 5 bases from J; bases unmatched to any gene: 8. CDR1 is MGHRA and CDR2 is YSYEKL in the germline V gene. CDR3 residues: CASSHVGGTGNEQYF. For the CDR3, the DNA is TGCGCCAGCAGCCATGTGGGCGGGACAGGGAACGAGCAGTACTTC.

This clone showed up just once. The rearrangement joins TRBV7-9 to TRBJ2-5; either TRBD1 or TRBD2 may supply D (5 bases each). The better agreement between TRBJ2-7 and the DNA end casts doubt on the J call. The CDR3 consists of 13 residues. CDR1 and CDR2 (germline): SEHNR, FQNEAQ (reference sequence). Written as DNA, the CDR3 is TGTGCCGTCGACCGGGACCTGACCTACGAGCAGTACTTC. It encodes CAVDRDLTYEQYF.

CDR3 nucleotide sequence: TGCAGTCCAACAGGGGGTAGCGGCTACACCTTC. Residues: CSPTGGSGYTF. The chain carries TRBV20-1 and TRBJ1-2; TRBD1 matches 8 bases. This CDR3 comprises 11 residues. Trimming took 8 bases from V and 8 from J; bases not matched to a gene: 7. Per germline, CDR1 DFQATT and CDR2 SNEGSKA (reference sequence).

The chain has TRBV7-2 and TRBJ2-5; D remains ambiguous. Trimming stripped 5 bases from V and 5 bases from J, with 15 bases between. The CDR3 extends over 14 amino acids. The V gene's germline CDR1 is SGHTA and CDR2 FQGNSA. CDR3: CASSLRQSWETQYF. In nucleotides, the CDR3 is TGTGCCAGCAGCCTACGGCAGTCCTGGGAGACCCAGTACTTC. Supplemented by reference TRBV7-2 and TRBJ2-5, the full variable domain reads GAGVSQSPSNKVTEKGKDVELRCDPISGHTALYWYRQSLGQGLEFLIYFQGNSAPDKSGLPSDRFSAERTGGSVSTLTIQRTQQEDSAVYLCASSLRQSWETQYFGPGTRLLVL.

The V and J genes are TRBV6-5 and TRBJ1-1; D unclear. Germline V CDR1 and CDR2: MNHEY, SVGAGI. CDR3 length equals 13 residues. Trimming took 7 bases from V and 0 from J, leaving 9 bases between them. This chain's CDR3 is CASTLELNTEAFF. The CDR3, as DNA: TGTGCCAGCACCCTAGAGTTGAACACTGAAGCTTTCTTT.